Each of the 4 T cell receptor beta chains below was sequenced from the same sample in a study of cytotoxic CD8 clonotypes in ibrutinib-treated CLL. Assay: immunoSEQ multiplex PCR; the TCRdb copy retains only in-frame clones and omits some. The sample lists about 330,000 clones, about 64% occurring once. Here the sequenced sample was PBMCs, taken after 36 months of ibrutinib treatment. The receptors were sampled from a human donor with chronic lymphocytic leukemia.

This chain links TRBV27 with TRBJ1-1, with D perhaps TRBD1 (5 bases). Germline assignment: CDR1 MNHEY and CDR2 SMNVEV (reference sequence). The CDR3 is 13 residues long. V dropped 2 bases and J dropped 5 bases, with 9 bases sitting between them. Here the CDR3 DNA reads TGTGCCAGCAGTTTACAGGGTTGGACTGAAGCTTTCTTT. The encoded protein is CASSLQGWTEAFF.

The V call is TRBV6-4, the J call TRBJ2-7; tentatively, D is TRBD1 (5 bases). Trimming took off 2 bases at V and 2 bases at J, with 16 bases between the two ends. The CDR3 totals 16 residues. CDR1 and CDR2 from the germline V gene are MRHNA and SNTAGT. The CDR3 loop reads CASSDRCRGRAYEQYF. The CDR3 DNA is TGTGCCAGCAGTGACCGATGTAGGGGTCGGGCCTACGAGCAGTACTTC.

The rearrangement joins TRBV5-1 to TRBJ1-2; 9 nucleotides match TRBD1. The CDR3 loop spans 13 amino acids. The germline gives CDR1 SGHRS, CDR2 YFSETQ. Trimming removed 4 bases from V and 6 bases from J; junction bases left unmatched: 4. The CDR3 sequence is CASSKTGGDGYTF. CDR3 bases: TGCGCCAGCAGCAAAACAGGGGGCGATGGCTACACCTTC.

This rearrangement joins TRBV28 to TRBJ2-7; no definite D call. The CDR3 has 13 amino acids. CDR1 is MDHEN and CDR2 is SYDVKM in the germline V gene. Trimming pared 6 bases from V and 6 bases from J, leaving 15 bases between. DNA for the CDR3: TGTGCCAGCAGGACCCCTTCTTCGGGCGAGCAGTACTTC. Amino acid sequence: CASRTPSSGEQYF.